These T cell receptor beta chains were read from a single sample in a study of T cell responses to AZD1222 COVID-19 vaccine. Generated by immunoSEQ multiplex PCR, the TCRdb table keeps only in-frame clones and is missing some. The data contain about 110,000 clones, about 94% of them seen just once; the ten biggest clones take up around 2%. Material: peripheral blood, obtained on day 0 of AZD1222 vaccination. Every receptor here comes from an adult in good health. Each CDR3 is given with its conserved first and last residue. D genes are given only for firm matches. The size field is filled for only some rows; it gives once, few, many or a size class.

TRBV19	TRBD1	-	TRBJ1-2	TGTGCCAGTAGGGATAGGGGGCGAGGCTATGGCTACACCTTC	CASRDRGRGYGYTF
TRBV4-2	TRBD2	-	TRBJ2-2	TGTGCCAGCAGCCAAGGGAGTCCAGCGGGAGTGGGCACCGGGGAGCTGTTTTTT	CASSQGSPAGVGTGELFF
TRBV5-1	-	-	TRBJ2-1	TGCGCCAGCACTCAGCTCCAGGGTGAGCAGTTCTTC	CASTQLQGEQFF
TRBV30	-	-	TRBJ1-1	TGTGCCTGGTCCCGCCAGGCTGACGAAGCTTTCTTT	CAWSRQADEAFF
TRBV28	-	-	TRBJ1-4	TGTGCCAGCAGTTTTGAAATTAGGGGACTCCAAGGTGAAAAACTGTTTTTT	CASSFEIRGLQGEKLFF
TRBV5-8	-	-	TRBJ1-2	TGTGCCAGCAGCCCCCCGGCCAGGGGTAACTATGGCTACACCTTC	CASSPPARGNYGYTF
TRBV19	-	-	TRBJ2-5	TGTGCCAGTAGTCCACGAGGGGCTGGGGAGACCCAGTACTTC	CASSPRGAGETQYF
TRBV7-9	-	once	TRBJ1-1	TGTGCCAGCAGCTTATCTAAGGGAGGGACTGAAGCTTTCTTT	CASSLSKGGTEAFF
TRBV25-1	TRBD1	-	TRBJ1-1	TGTGCCAGCAGTGGGGACAGTGGCCTCACTGAAGCTTTCTTT	CASSGDSGLTEAFF
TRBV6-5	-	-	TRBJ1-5	TGTGCCAGTAAATTAAGCGTCGCGGCGGGTCAGCCCCAGCATTTT	CASKLSVAAGQPQHF
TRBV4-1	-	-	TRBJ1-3	TGCGCCAGCAGCCAGATCGCCCTCTCTGGAAACACCATATATTTT	CASSQIALSGNTIYF
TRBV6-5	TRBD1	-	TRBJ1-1	TGTGCCAGCAGTTACTCGAACAGGGGGCGATCTGAAGCTTTCTTT	CASSYSNRGRSEAFF
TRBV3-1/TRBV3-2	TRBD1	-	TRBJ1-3	TGTGCCAGCGGGACAGGGAATGGAAACACCATATATTTT	CASGTGNGNTIYF
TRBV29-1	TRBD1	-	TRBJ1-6	TGCAGCGTGGGGACAGGGGGGAATTCACCCCTCCACTTT	CSVGTGGNSPLHF
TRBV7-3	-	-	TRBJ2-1	TGTGCCAGCAGCTTATCCCCTCTGAATGAGCAGTTCTTC	CASSLSPLNEQFF
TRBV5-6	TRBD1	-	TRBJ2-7	TGTGCCAGCAGCAAAAGAGGACAGGGTCAGTACGAGCAGTACTTC	CASSKRGQGQYEQYF
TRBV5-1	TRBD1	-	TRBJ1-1	TGCGCCAGCAGCCCCGGGACAGGGCCCCACACTGAAGCTTTCTTT	CASSPGTGPHTEAFF